Included here is one TCR beta chain sequence, with context. As yet, its antigen is unknown. This record comes from a study of shared clonotypes between healthy human individuals. Study overall: The people who gave samples were a couple of women and three men aged 18 to 49.

Donors had no recently reported acute infections or vaccinations and were HIV-negative. Sequencing was performed with immunoSEQ multiplex PCR; in TCRdb, only in-frame clones are kept and a portion is missing. This table holds about 1 million clones, approximately 68% found once. The V gene lost 3 bases and the J gene lost 1 base, with 10 bases spanning the gap. CDR1 is SGHTA and CDR2 is FQGNSA in the germline V gene. The CDR3 is made up of 15 amino acids. General observations from the study: With few donors, the genetic and exposure-history diversity represented was limited.

The genes are TRBV7-2 and TRBJ2-1, with unresolved D. The specimen was memory CD4+ T cells sorted from blood. Subset: CD45RA-negative fraction. The clonotype comes from a man younger than 35 in good health. The CDR3 loop reads CASSLVTGSYNEQFF. The CDR3 bases are TGTGCCAGCAGCTTGGTCACTGGGTCCTACAATGAGCAGTTCTTC.